This T cell receptor beta chain was sequenced in a study of STAT5B mutations in CD4+ large granular lymphocyte leukemia. As to this clone: The antigen is not known.

CDR3 length equals 15 residues. Between the trimmed V and J ends, which lost 0 bases and 7 bases, there was a span of 13 bases. Germline lookup yields CDR1 SGHRS and CDR2 YFSETQ. The method was immunoSEQ multiplex PCR; TCRdb's version includes in-frame clones alone and lacks a portion of them. The repertoire holds about 23,000 clones, 70% to 80% seen once, with roughly 0.4% in the top ten. General study points: Top patient clones used TRBV06 genes more often: 8/27 versus 2/35 in controls. CD4-sorted patient repertoires seemed more clonal than healthy CD4+ repertoires.

This rearrangement joins TRBV5-1 to TRBJ2-2, with TRBD2 as a possible D gene (5 bases). The clonotype was recovered from a human donor in good health. Sample: CD4+ T cells from blood buffy coats. The CDR3 bases are TGCGCCAGCAGCTTGGTTCTCGGGAATCACGGGGAGCTGTTTTTT. This codes for CASSLVLGNHGELFF.